Reported below is one TCR beta chain. CDR1 SEHNR and CDR2 FQNEAQ come from the germline V gene (reference sequence). The CDR3 is 15 amino acids. V dropped 0 bases and J dropped 4 bases, with 12 bases sitting between them. This specimen belongs to a study of blood T cell repertoires in COVID-19. Study information: Some COVID-19 samples were acute and others convalescent; all came from the United States, Italy and Spain. From T cells, B-cell-depleted T cells, or PBMCs came the material, which was cDNA or gDNA.

In the authors' methods: Nucleated cell number was recorded as an estimate derived from reference gene primer amplification. TCRdb keeps only in-frame clones here, not all; method: immunoSEQ multiplex PCR. V, J and clone size were drawn from that table, and D and trimming were deduced from the DNA. In the table there are about 160,000 clones, 90% of which are singletons. The receptor comes from a man in his fifties with acute or convalescent COVID-19. Sequencing was performed on peripheral blood. The V call is TRBV7-9, the J call TRBJ1-2, with D perhaps TRBD1 (6 bases). The CDR3 nucleotides are TGTGCCAGCAGCTTAGCGGGGACAACACTCTATGGCTACACCTTC. Protein sequence: CASSLAGTTLYGYTF.